The 9 T cell receptor beta chains reported below all come from one sample, sequenced in a study of CD8+CD57+ T cells in acquired aplastic anemia. By flow cytometry, patients selected for sequencing had shown an expansion of CD8+CD57+ cells. The TCR beta profiling, which covered VDJ combination and CDR3 sequence, was carried out using genomic DNA as the template. Using its own MiXCR run on the reads, TCRdb lists one record per CDR3 protein. The sample lists roughly 150,000 distinct CDR3 sequences; less than 60% were seen once. The sequenced sample was sorted CD4+, CD8+, or CD8+CD57+ T cells (not recorded which) from PBMCs. The receptors shown here come from a human donor with aplastic anemia.

This clonotype was seen many times. This rearrangement joins TRBV5-5 to TRBJ2-7; 8 bases are a match to TRBD1. V shed 4 bases and J 3 bases; nucleotides not matched to a gene: 3. From germline, CDR1 is SGHKS and CDR2 YYEKEE (reference sequence). CDR3 length equals 13 residues. The CDR3 region is CASSRGQDYEQYV. In DNA, the CDR3 is TGTGCCAGCAGCAGGGGACAGGACTACGAGCAGTACGTC.

The chain links TRBV19 to TRBJ1-1, with D tentatively TRBD1 (5 bases). V dropped 4 bases and J dropped 3 bases, with 6 bases sitting between them. This CDR3 region has 12 residues. CDR1 is LNHDA, CDR2 SQIVND, per germline (reference sequence). CDR3 sequence (DNA): TGTGCCAGTAGTACAGGGTACACTGAAGCTTTCTTT. Amino acids: CASSTGYTEAFF.

The chain links TRBV5-1 to TRBJ1-5; no definite D call. V lost 2 bases, J lost 5 bases, and 11 bases lay in between. Germline CDR1 is SGHRS and CDR2 is YFSETQ. There are 14 residues in the CDR3. CDR3 coding DNA: TGCGCCAGCAGCTTAGAGCCAGGCGATCAGCCCCAGCATTTT. It yields the protein CASSLEPGDQPQHF.

This sequence joins TRBV25-1 and TRBJ2-1, with D possibly TRBD1 on 6 matching bases. TRBJ2-7 matches the DNA end more closely, so the J call is doubtful. Germline values: CDR1 MGHDK, CDR2 SYGVNS. The CDR3 extends over 16 amino acids. CDR3 nucleotides: TGTGCCAGCAGCTTAGTCGGGACAACCCCTACCTACGAGCAGTACTTC. As protein: CASSLVGTTPTYEQYF.

On this clonotype itself: This sequence may be a read error, since a much larger clone differs from it by one base. The gene calls are TRBV6-1 and TRBJ2-7; TRBD2 is a possible D gene (5 bases). Per the germline V gene, CDR1 is MNHNS and CDR2 is SASEGT. The CDR3 is 13 residues long. CDR3 amino acids: CASGVGRGGEQCF. CDR3 nucleotide sequence: TGCGCCAGCGGTGTCGGTCGTGGCGGCGAGCAGTGCTTC.

The J gene is TRBJ2-7, the V gene TRBV28; 11 nucleotides match TRBD1. Germline V gene data show CDR1 as MDHEN and CDR2 as SYDVKM. V dropped 4 bases and J dropped 2; count of bases not matched to a gene: 7. The CDR3 spans 16 residues. The CDR3 coding sequence is TGTGCCAGCAGTTCCCACTCGGGACAGGGGGCCTACGAGCAGTACTTC. Residues: CASSSHSGQGAYEQYF.

This clonotype was observed many times. The chain joins TRBV5-1 to TRBJ2-1; D unclear. Germline V CDR1 and CDR2: SGHRS, YFSETQ. The CDR3 is 13 residues long. V was clipped by 0 bases and J by 5 bases, with 6 bases between them. The CDR3 coding sequence is TGCGCCAGCAGCTTGGATCGGAACAATGAGCAGTTCTTC. Translation: CASSLDRNNEQFF. Variable domain in full (rest from reference TRBV5-1 and TRBJ2-1): KAGVTQTPRYLIKTRGQQVTLSCSPISGHRSVSWYQQTPGQGLQFLFEYFSETQRNKGNFPGRFSGRQFSNSRSEMNVSTLELGDSALYLCASSLDRNNEQFFGPGTRLTVL.

The rearrangement joins TRBV6-5 to TRBJ1-6; D is unresolved. V gave up 2 bases and J gave up 5 bases, with 13 bases separating them. Germline CDR1 and CDR2: MNHEY and SVGAGI. The length of the CDR3 is 16 residues. This chain's CDR3 is CASSYARERDNSPLHF. The CDR3, as DNA: TGTGCCAGCAGTTACGCTCGCGAGAGAGATAATTCACCCCTCCACTTT.

The V gene is TRBV7-8, the J gene TRBJ1-6; D gene ambiguous. The CDR3 is made up of 14 amino acids. The germline gives CDR1 SGHVS, CDR2 FQNEAQ. Trimming cost V 5 bases and J 7 bases, with 12 bases left between them. The CDR3 sequence is CASSQQKGNSPLHF. DNA of the CDR3: TGTGCCAGCAGCCAACAGAAAGGCAATTCACCCCTCCACTTT.